The source of this T cell receptor beta chain is a study of patients and donors after allogeneic stem cell transplantation (TCRdb year 2020). As for this clonotype: Its target antigen remains unknown. No base qualities exist here, and no much larger clone lies one base off it.

From the cysteine through the phenylalanine, the CDR3 covers 14 amino acids. The entry retains the CDR3 DNA only, 42 bases that are in frame from base 1. The library was generated by RT-PCR. This sample was sequenced with a NextSeq 550. TCRdb handled the public reads itself, with Q25 trimming in fastp and clone calling in MiXCR, and kept productive beta chains. Entries are consolidated by CDR3 protein sequence, retaining the most common genes and DNA. The sample profile shows some 960,000 distinct CDR3 sequences; approximately 18% of them were found once. Jointly, the top ten make up under 6.5% of the sample.

This chain is built from TRBV21-1 and TRBJ2-7. TRBV21-1 is listed as a pseudogene. The clonotype was recovered from a human donor who was either an allogeneic HSCT recipient or a stem cell or donor lymphocyte infusion donor (not recorded which). It is not recorded whose cells these are; they may come from a transplant donor. The sequenced material came from blood, either unsorted or a sorted T cell fraction (not recorded which). DNA sequence: TGTGCCAGCAGCAAAGTTCACAGAGCCTACGAGCAGTACTTC. Its translation reads: CASSKVHRAYEQYF.